Presented here are 18 T cell receptor beta chains from one specimen sequenced in a study of control samples from healthy donors and cancer patients. Here immunoSEQ multiplex PCR was the method, and the copy in TCRdb shows in-frame clones only, minus some. The table shows 74,000 or so clones, with around 91% occurring only once. The sample comprised blood. These receptors all stem from a man in his fifties or sixties in good health.

The chain links TRBV7-9 to TRBJ1-4; D may be TRBD1 (6 bases). The CDR3 covers 15 residues. Between the trimmed V and J ends, which lost 5 bases and 5 bases, there was a span of 15 bases. From germline, CDR1 is SEHNR and CDR2 FQNEAQ (reference sequence). As DNA, the CDR3 is TGTGCCAGCAGCGATCAGGGCGGGGGCAATGAAAAACTGTTTTTT. Its protein product is CASSDQGGGNEKLFF.

The chain has TRBV2 and TRBJ1-5; D is possibly TRBD1 (5 bases). V dropped 4 bases and J dropped 0 bases, with 10 bases sitting between them. The CDR3 loop spans 15 amino acids. CDR1 is SNHLY and CDR2 is FYNNEI in the germline V gene. The CDR3 region has the DNA TGTGCCAGCAGTGGACAGTTTTATAGCAATCAGCCCCAGCATTTT. This translates into CASSGQFYSNQPQHF.

This rearrangement joins TRBV7-3 to TRBJ1-2; TRBD1 might be the D (6 bases). V was cut by 3 bases and J by 1 base, with 12 bases left in between. CDR3 size: 15 residues. From germline, CDR1 is SGHTA and CDR2 FQGTGA. The CDR3 DNA sequence: TGTGCCAGCAGCTTGAACGGACAGCGTAACTATGGCTACACCTTC. Protein sequence: CASSLNGQRNYGYTF.

The V gene is TRBV27, the J gene TRBJ2-1; TRBD2 matches at 13 bases. V dropped 6 bases and J dropped 4; count of bases not matched to a gene: 9. Germline V gene sequence: CDR1 MNHEY, CDR2 SMNVEV (reference sequence). This CDR3 spans 17 amino acids. CDR3 bases: TGTGCCAGCAGGTTCTTCGGGACTAGCGGGAAATACAATGAGCAGTTCTTC. It codes for CASRFFGTSGKYNEQFF.

This clone was counted a single time. V is TRBV7-2 and J is TRBJ2-3; D is unclear. Trimming stripped 1 base from V and 6 bases from J, with 5 bases between. The CDR3 is made up of 12 amino acids. In germline, CDR1 is SGHTA, CDR2 FQGNSA. CDR3 sequence (DNA): TGTGCCAGCAGCTTAGGCCGGGATACGCAGTATTTT. It translates to CASSLGRDTQYF. The complete variable domain, with remaining parts taken from reference TRBV7-2 and TRBJ2-3, reads GAGVSQSPSNKVTEKGKDVELRCDPISGHTALYWYRQSLGQGLEFLIYFQGNSAPDKSGLPSDRFSAERTGGSVSTLTIQRTQQEDSAVYLCASSLGRDTQYFGPGTRLTVL.

The chain is built from TRBV2 and TRBJ1-4, with a weak D call TRBD1 (6 bases). The CDR3 is 14 residues long. The germline V gene has CDR1 SNHLY and CDR2 FYNNEI. V lost 4 bases, J lost 5 bases, and 11 bases lay in between. As DNA, the CDR3 is TGTGCCAGCAGTGTACAGGGCAAAAATGAAAAACTGTTTTTT. It yields the protein CASSVQGKNEKLFF.

V is TRBV7-2 and J is TRBJ1-1, with a tentative D call TRBD1 (6 bases). The CDR3 length is 16 residues. CDR1 is SGHTA and CDR2 is FQGNSA in the germline V gene. V lost 5 bases, J lost 5 bases, and 21 bases lay in between. Written as DNA, the CDR3 is TGTGCCAGCAGCCCCCAAGGGGGATTGAGTTGGACTGAAGCTTTCTTT. Protein: CASSPQGGLSWTEAFF.

This chain uses TRBV6-5 with TRBJ2-3, with D unresolved. V was clipped by 6 bases and J by 0 bases, with 7 bases between them. This CDR3 comprises 13 residues. Germline lookup yields CDR1 MNHEY and CDR2 SVGAGI. In DNA form, the CDR3 reads TGTGCCAGCAGGGGTTTTAGCACAGATACGCAGTATTTT. This gives the protein CASRGFSTDTQYF.

The table lists this clone with a few counts. The gene calls are TRBV30 and TRBJ1-4; TRBD1 aligns across 8 bases. Germline V gene lookup returns CDR1 GTSNPN and CDR2 SVGIG (reference sequence). CDR3 length: 14 amino acids. V dropped 1 base and J dropped 8; count of bases not matched to a gene: 6. CDR3 bases: TGTGCCTGGAGTGGAGGACAGGGTTGGGAAAAACTGTTTTTT. This gives the protein CAWSGGQGWEKLFF.

In this sample, this clone turned up once. The V gene is TRBV21-1, the J gene TRBJ1-5; the D call of TRBD1 is as the table states it, not checked on the DNA. TRBV21-1 is a pseudogene. This CDR3 has 17 residues. The CDR3 nucleotides are TGTGCCAGCAGCAAAGACAGGGGGCTCGGTAGCAATCAGCCCCAGCATTTT. Its protein is CASSKDRGLGSNQPQHF.

This clone was counted once. The rearrangement uses TRBV12-3 or TRBV12-4 and TRBJ2-2, with D unresolved. The V end lost 8 bases, the J end lost 7 bases, and 5 bases lay between the germline ends. CDR3 length equals 10 residues. The CDR3 spells CASAGGELFF. DNA for the CDR3: TGTGCCAGCGCTGGCGGGGAGCTGTTTTTT.

The CDR3 nucleotides read TGTGCCAGCAGTTTCAAAGAGACCCAGTACTTC. Translation: CASSFKETQYF. The chain is built from TRBV2 and TRBJ2-5, with D unclear. In germline, CDR1 is SNHLY, CDR2 FYNNEI. The CDR3 has 11 residues. Trimming shortened V by 5 bases and J by 3 bases, and 4 bases separated the two germline ends.

The chain uses TRBV30 and TRBJ2-6; D not resolved. The CDR3 contains 15 residues. The ends were cut back, 4 bases at V and 0 bases at J, with 10 bases in the middle. CDR1 is GTSNPN and CDR2 is SVGIG in the germline V gene (reference sequence). CDR3 in DNA: TGTGCCTGGATACAACAGAGCTCTGGGGCCAACGTCCTGACTTTC. Residues: CAWIQQSSGANVLTF. Looking up the rest from reference TRBV30 and TRBJ2-6 gives the full variable domain: SQTIHQWPATLVQPVGSPLSLECTVEGTSNPNLYWYRQAAGRGLQLLFYSVGIGQISSEVPQNLSASRPQDRQFILSSKKLLLSDSGFYLCAWIQQSSGANVLTFGAGSRLTVL.

This clone was seen only once. This rearrangement joins TRBV27 to TRBJ2-4, with TRBD1 matching over 7 bases. The CDR3 has 17 residues. Per germline, CDR1 MNHEY and CDR2 SMNVEV (reference sequence). J was trimmed by 0 bases and V by 7 bases; bases with no gene match: 12. As DNA, the CDR3 is TGTGCCAGCACCCCAAGCCCGGGACAGCTAGCCAAAAACATTCAGTACTTC. Its protein product is CASTPSPGQLAKNIQYF.

This sequence joins TRBV3-1 (or the pseudogene TRBV3-2) and TRBJ2-4; no clear D. This CDR3 has 14 amino acids. The germline V gene has CDR1 LGHDT and CDR2 YNNKEL (reference sequence). The V and J ends lost 3 bases and 9 bases respectively, with 15 bases between them. The CDR3 DNA is TGTGCCAGCAGCCATGCCCTCCGGCTGGGCATTCAGTACTTC. Protein product: CASSHALRLGIQYF.

The V and J genes are TRBV19 and TRBJ1-2; D perhaps matches TRBD1 (5 bases). Germline-derived CDR1 and CDR2 are LNHDA and SQIVND (reference sequence). The CDR3 contains 14 residues. V lost 6 bases, J lost 4 bases, and 15 bases lay in between. CDR3: CASSGWEGRYGYTF. The CDR3 DNA follows: TGTGCCAGTAGCGGTTGGGAGGGGCGCTATGGCTACACCTTC. Combining the CDR3 with reference TRBV19 and TRBJ1-2 gives the whole variable domain DGGITQSPKYLFRKEGQNVTLSCEQNLNHDAMYWYRQDPGQGLRLIYYSQIVNDFQKGDIAEGYSVSREKKESFPLTVTSAQKNPTAFYLCASSGWEGRYGYTFGSGTRLTVV.

This chain uses TRBV5-4 with TRBJ1-5, with unresolved D. V was shortened by 2 bases and J by 3 bases, with 6 bases between the two germline ends. Germline V gene data show CDR1 as SGHNT and CDR2 as YYREEE (reference sequence). This CDR3 contains 13 residues. CDR3 region: CASSLDPNQPQHF. The CDR3 nucleotides are TGTGCCAGCAGCTTAGATCCCAATCAGCCCCAGCATTTT.

The chain couples TRBV27 to TRBJ1-6, with D perhaps TRBD1 (5 bases). The V gene lost 0 bases and the J gene lost 0 bases, with 15 bases spanning the gap. The CDR3 extends over 19 amino acids. Germline CDR1 and CDR2: MNHEY and SMNVEV (reference sequence). CDR3 DNA: TGTGCCAGCAGTTTATCTTTCAGGGTGGGTGCCTCCTATAATTCACCCCTCCACTTT. Translated: CASSLSFRVGASYNSPLHF.